These T cell receptor beta chains were read from a single sample in a study of cytomegalovirus exposure and HLA in healthy donors. Some clones are missing from TCRdb's copy, which holds only in-frame ones; the method was immunoSEQ multiplex PCR. This table holds 150,000 or so clones, approximately 70% found once. Input material: PBMCs. These receptor sequences come from a human donor in good health. Both conserved end residues are part of each CDR3. A D gene is named only where the DNA matches it firmly. Some rows mark clone size as missing; the rest say once, few, many or name a class of expanded clone.

abundance: few; v_gene: TRBV18; j_gene: TRBJ1-6; d_gene: TRBD1; CDR3aa: CASSPTEGANGSPLHF; CDR3nt: TGTGCCAGCTCACCTACGGAGGGGGCGAATGGTTCACCCCTCCACTTT
abundance: few; v_gene: TRBV6-6; j_gene: TRBJ2-3; d_gene: NA; CDR3aa: CATRNGGADTQYF; CDR3nt: TGTGCCACCAGGAACGGAGGCGCAGATACGCAGTATTTT
abundance: NA; v_gene: TRBV7-9; j_gene: TRBJ1-4; d_gene: NA; CDR3aa: CASSATGSLEKLFF; CDR3nt: TGTGCCAGCAGCGCCACAGGGTCTTTGGAAAAACTGTTTTTT
abundance: NA; v_gene: TRBV19; j_gene: TRBJ1-5; d_gene: NA; CDR3aa: CASRTSNNQPQHF; CDR3nt: TGTGCCAGCCGGACAAGTAACAATCAGCCCCAGCATTTT
abundance: few; v_gene: TRBV4-2; j_gene: TRBJ2-7; d_gene: TRBD2; CDR3aa: CASSQIGGIYEQYF; CDR3nt: TGTGCCAGCAGCCAAATCGGGGGGATCTACGAGCAGTACTTC
abundance: few; v_gene: TRBV12-5; j_gene: TRBJ1-2; d_gene: TRBD1; CDR3aa: CASGDRGHYGYTF; CDR3nt: TGTGCTAGTGGTGACAGGGGTCACTATGGCTACACCTTC
abundance: NA; v_gene: TRBV30; j_gene: TRBJ1-2; d_gene: NA; CDR3aa: CAWSEGRTNYGYTF; CDR3nt: TGTGCCTGGAGTGAGGGGAGGACTAACTATGGCTACACCTTC
abundance: NA; v_gene: TRBV11-2; j_gene: TRBJ2-7; d_gene: TRBD1; CDR3aa: CASSNRDSYEQYF; CDR3nt: TGTGCCAGCAGCAACCGGGACAGCTACGAGCAGTACTTC
abundance: few; v_gene: TRBV10-3; j_gene: TRBJ2-2; d_gene: NA; CDR3aa: CAIRRQANTGELFF; CDR3nt: TGTGCCATCAGGCGACAGGCGAACACCGGGGAGCTGTTTTTT
abundance: NA; v_gene: TRBV5-4; j_gene: TRBJ1-6; d_gene: NA; CDR3aa: CASSLVDRKRSPLHF; CDR3nt: TGTGCCAGCAGCTTGGTGGACAGAAAACGTTCACCCCTCCACTTT
abundance: NA; v_gene: TRBV19; j_gene: TRBJ1-1; d_gene: TRBD1; CDR3aa: CASSIFDRGGNTEAFF; CDR3nt: TGTGCCAGTAGTATATTTGACAGGGGGGGGAACACTGAAGCTTTCTTT
abundance: NA; v_gene: TRBV5-6; j_gene: TRBJ2-2; d_gene: TRBD1; CDR3aa: CASSPGQGVRTGELFF; CDR3nt: TGTGCCAGCAGCCCGGGACAGGGAGTGCGGACCGGGGAGCTGTTTTTT
abundance: NA; v_gene: TRBV27; j_gene: TRBJ2-7; d_gene: NA; CDR3aa: CASRTGTSYEQYF; CDR3nt: TGTGCCAGCAGAACAGGGACCTCCTACGAGCAGTACTTC
abundance: NA; v_gene: TRBV2; j_gene: TRBJ1-1; d_gene: NA; CDR3aa: CASSAQGTEAFF; CDR3nt: TGTGCCAGCAGTGCGCAGGGGACTGAAGCTTTCTTT
abundance: NA; v_gene: TRBV27; j_gene: TRBJ2-3; d_gene: NA; CDR3aa: CASSFPPGDTQYF; CDR3nt: TGTGCCAGCAGTTTCCCCCCCGGTGATACGCAGTATTTT
abundance: NA; v_gene: TRBV30; j_gene: TRBJ1-6; d_gene: NA; CDR3aa: CAWSVRGFDSPLHF; CDR3nt: TGTGCCTGGAGTGTACGAGGTTTTGATTCACCCCTCCACTTT
abundance: NA; v_gene: TRBV27; j_gene: TRBJ2-2; d_gene: TRBD1; CDR3aa: CASKTGEAGELFF; CDR3nt: TGTGCCAGCAAGACAGGGGAGGCCGGGGAGCTGTTTTTT
abundance: once; v_gene: TRBV6-5; j_gene: TRBJ2-7; d_gene: TRBD1; CDR3aa: CASRKPGTGLSEQYF; CDR3nt: TGTGCCAGCAGAAAACCCGGGACAGGCTTATCCGAGCAGTACTTC
abundance: NA; v_gene: TRBV18; j_gene: TRBJ1-2; d_gene: TRBD1; CDR3aa: CASSQGQGLYGYTF; CDR3nt: TGTGCCAGCTCACAGGGACAGGGACTCTATGGCTACACCTTC
abundance: few; v_gene: TRBV2; j_gene: TRBJ2-3; d_gene: NA; CDR3aa: CASSVSTQYF; CDR3nt: TGTGCCAGCAGTGTATCTACGCAGTATTTT
abundance: NA; v_gene: TRBV9; j_gene: TRBJ1-5; d_gene: NA; CDR3aa: CASSVAPGNQPQHF; CDR3nt: TGTGCCAGCAGCGTAGCTCCAGGGAATCAGCCCCAGCATTTT
abundance: few; v_gene: TRBV11-3; j_gene: TRBJ2-5; d_gene: TRBD2; CDR3aa: CASSYAGTSLETQYF; CDR3nt: TGTGCCAGCAGCTACGCCGGGACTAGCCTAGAGACCCAGTACTTC
abundance: NA; v_gene: TRBV6-4; j_gene: TRBJ2-7; d_gene: TRBD1; CDR3aa: CASSEQGDGDEQYF; CDR3nt: TGTGCCAGCAGTGAACAGGGGGATGGGGACGAGCAGTACTTC
abundance: NA; v_gene: TRBV11-3; j_gene: TRBJ2-7; d_gene: TRBD1; CDR3aa: CASSQQGATDEQYF; CDR3nt: TGCGCCAGCAGCCAACAGGGGGCAACAGACGAGCAGTACTTC
abundance: NA; v_gene: TRBV5-8; j_gene: TRBJ1-1; d_gene: NA; CDR3aa: CASSLYRDGTEAFF; CDR3nt: TGTGCCAGCAGCTTGTACAGGGATGGAACTGAAGCTTTCTTT